This T cell receptor (beta chain) originates from a study of cytomegalovirus exposure and HLA in healthy donors. Notes on this clone: Its antigen is undetermined.

In the PCR, 60 Vbeta and 13 Jbeta primers were used. Clones were sequenced by immunoSEQ multiplex PCR, and TCRdb holds only the in-frame ones, with some missing. The sample holds over 150,000 clones, roughly 65% seen once. The V segment lost 3 bases and the J segment 6 bases; nucleotides outside the gene matches: 5. Germline V gene lookup returns CDR1 MNHNS and CDR2 SASEGT. The CDR3 length is 15 residues. The study's findings and limits: Previously analyzed data showed that most TCR beta V segments were productive at a frequency of about 90% or about 30%. In vitro testing confirmed a few CMV-associated chains as specific for CMV antigens.

The rearrangement links TRBV6-1 to TRBJ1-4; 9 nucleotides line up with TRBD1. The sequencing sample was made of PBMCs. This clonotype originated in a woman between 18 and 29 years old in good health and CMV-seropositive. The CDR3 is CASSEGDRVDEKLFF. The CDR3 DNA follows: TGTGCCAGCAGTGAGGGGGACAGGGTCGATGAAAAACTGTTTTTT.